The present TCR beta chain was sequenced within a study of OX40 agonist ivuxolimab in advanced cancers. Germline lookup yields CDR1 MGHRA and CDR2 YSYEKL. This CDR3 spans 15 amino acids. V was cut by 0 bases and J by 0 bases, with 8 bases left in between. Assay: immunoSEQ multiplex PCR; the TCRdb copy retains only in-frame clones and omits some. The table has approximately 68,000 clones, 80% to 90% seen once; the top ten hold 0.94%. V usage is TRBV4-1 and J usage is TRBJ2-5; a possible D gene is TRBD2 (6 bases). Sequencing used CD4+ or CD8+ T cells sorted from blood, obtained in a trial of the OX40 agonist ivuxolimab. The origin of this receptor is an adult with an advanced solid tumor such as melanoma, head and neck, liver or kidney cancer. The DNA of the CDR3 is TGCGCCAGCAGCCAAGATGGGGGGTACCAAGAGACCCAGTACTTC. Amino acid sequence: CASSQDGGYQETQYF.